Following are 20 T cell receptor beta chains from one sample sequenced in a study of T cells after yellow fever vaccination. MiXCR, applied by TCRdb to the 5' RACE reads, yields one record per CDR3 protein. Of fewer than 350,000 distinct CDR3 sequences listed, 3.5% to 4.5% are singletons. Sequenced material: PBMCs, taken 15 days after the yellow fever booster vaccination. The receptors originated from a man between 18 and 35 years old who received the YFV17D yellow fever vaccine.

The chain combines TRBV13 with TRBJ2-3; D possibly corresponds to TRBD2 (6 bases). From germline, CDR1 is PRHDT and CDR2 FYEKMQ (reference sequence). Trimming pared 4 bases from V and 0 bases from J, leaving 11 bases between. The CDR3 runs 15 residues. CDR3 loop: CASSWRDRSTDTQYF. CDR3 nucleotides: TGTGCCAGCAGCTGGCGGGACCGTAGCACAGATACGCAGTATTTT.

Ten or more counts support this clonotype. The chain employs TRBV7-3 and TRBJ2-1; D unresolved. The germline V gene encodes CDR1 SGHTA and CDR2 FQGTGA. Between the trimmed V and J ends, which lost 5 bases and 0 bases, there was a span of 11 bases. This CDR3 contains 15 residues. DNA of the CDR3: TGTGCCAGCAGCCCAGACGTTAGCTCCTACAATGAGCAGTTCTTC. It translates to CASSPDVSSYNEQFF.

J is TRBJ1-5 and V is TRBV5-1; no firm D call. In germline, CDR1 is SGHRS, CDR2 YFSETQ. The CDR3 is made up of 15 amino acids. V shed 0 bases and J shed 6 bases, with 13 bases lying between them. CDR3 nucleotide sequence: TGCGCCAGCAGCTTGGCGGCAGGCATCGGTCAGCCCCAGCATTTT. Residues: CASSLAAGIGQPQHF.

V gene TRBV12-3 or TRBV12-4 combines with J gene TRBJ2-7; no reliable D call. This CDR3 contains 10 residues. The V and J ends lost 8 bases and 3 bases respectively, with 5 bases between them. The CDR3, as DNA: TGTGCCAGCGGCTTCTACGAGCAGTACTTC. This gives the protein CASGFYEQYF.

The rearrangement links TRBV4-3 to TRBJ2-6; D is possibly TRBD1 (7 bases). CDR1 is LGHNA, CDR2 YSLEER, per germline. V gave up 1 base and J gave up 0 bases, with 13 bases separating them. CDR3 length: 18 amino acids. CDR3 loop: CASSQAYQGGSGANVLTF. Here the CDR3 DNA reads TGCGCCAGCAGCCAAGCTTACCAGGGGGGCTCTGGGGCCAACGTCCTGACTTTC.

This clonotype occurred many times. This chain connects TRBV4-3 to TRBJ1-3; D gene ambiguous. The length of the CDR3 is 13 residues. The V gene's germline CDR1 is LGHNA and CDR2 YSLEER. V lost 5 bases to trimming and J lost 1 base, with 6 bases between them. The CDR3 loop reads CASSYGSGNTIYF. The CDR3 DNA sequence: TGCGCCAGCAGCTACGGTTCTGGAAACACCATATATTTT.

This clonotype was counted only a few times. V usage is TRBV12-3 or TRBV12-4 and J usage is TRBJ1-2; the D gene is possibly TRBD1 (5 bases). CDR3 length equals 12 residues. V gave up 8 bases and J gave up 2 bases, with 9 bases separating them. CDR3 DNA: TGTGCCAGCGAGCGGGGGAACTATGGCTACACCTTC. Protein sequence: CASERGNYGYTF.

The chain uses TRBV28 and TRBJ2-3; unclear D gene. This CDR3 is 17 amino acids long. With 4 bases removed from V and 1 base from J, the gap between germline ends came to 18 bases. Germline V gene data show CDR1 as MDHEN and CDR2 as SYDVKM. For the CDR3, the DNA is TGTGCCAGCAGTTCCCCTCTTCGATTCTGGCGCACAGATACGCAGTATTTT. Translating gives CASSSPLRFWRTDTQYF.

In nucleotides, the CDR3 is TGTGCCAGCAGCCGCGAGGCAGTTGAGACCCAGTACTTC. Residues: CASSREAVETQYF. The chain carries TRBV28 and TRBJ2-5; D is undetermined. Trimming took 6 bases from V and 5 from J, leaving 13 bases between them. The CDR3 sequence is 13 residues long. Germline V gene sequence: CDR1 MDHEN, CDR2 SYDVKM.

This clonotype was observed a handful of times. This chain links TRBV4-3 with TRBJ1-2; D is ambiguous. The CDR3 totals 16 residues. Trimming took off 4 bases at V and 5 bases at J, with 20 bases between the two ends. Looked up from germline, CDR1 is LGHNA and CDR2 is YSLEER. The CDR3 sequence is CASSRARTGGVYGYTF. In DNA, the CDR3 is TGCGCCAGCAGCCGGGCACGTACCGGAGGAGTGTATGGCTACACCTTC.

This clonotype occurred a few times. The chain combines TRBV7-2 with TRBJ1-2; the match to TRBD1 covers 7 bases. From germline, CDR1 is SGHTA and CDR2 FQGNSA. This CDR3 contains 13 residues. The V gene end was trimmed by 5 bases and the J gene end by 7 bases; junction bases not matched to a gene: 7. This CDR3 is CASSPRDSGGYTF. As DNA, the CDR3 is TGTGCCAGCAGCCCGAGGGACAGCGGTGGCTACACCTTC. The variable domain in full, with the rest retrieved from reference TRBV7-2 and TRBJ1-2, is GAGVSQSPSNKVTEKGKDVELRCDPISGHTALYWYRQSLGQGLEFLIYFQGNSAPDKSGLPSDRFSAERTGGSVSTLTIQRTQQEDSAVYLCASSPRDSGGYTFGSGTRLTVV.

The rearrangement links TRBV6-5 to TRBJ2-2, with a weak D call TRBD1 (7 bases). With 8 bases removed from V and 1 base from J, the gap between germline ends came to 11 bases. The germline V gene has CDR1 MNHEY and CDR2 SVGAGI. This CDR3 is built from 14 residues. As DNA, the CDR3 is TGTGCCAGCCGGGGGACAGTGAACACCGGGGAGCTGTTTTTT. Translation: CASRGTVNTGELFF.

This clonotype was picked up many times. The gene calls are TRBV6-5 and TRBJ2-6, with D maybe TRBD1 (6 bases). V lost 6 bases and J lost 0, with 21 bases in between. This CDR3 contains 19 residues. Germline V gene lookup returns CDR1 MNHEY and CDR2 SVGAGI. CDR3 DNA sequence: TGTGCCAGCAGATACCTCCGACAGGTCCTTTTCTCTGGGGCCAACGTCCTGACTTTC. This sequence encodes CASRYLRQVLFSGANVLTF.

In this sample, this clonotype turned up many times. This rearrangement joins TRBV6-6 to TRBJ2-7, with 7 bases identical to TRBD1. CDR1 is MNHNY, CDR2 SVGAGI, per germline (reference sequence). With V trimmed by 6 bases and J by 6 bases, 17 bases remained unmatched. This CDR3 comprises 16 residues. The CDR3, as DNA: TGTGCCAGCAGCTCGGGAAGGGCCGGGACAGAGCTCGAGCAGTACTTC. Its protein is CASSSGRAGTELEQYF.

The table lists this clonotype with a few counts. DNA of the CDR3: TGCAGCGTTTTACCCTCGGACAGCGGAAACACCATATATTTT. Protein product: CSVLPSDSGNTIYF. The chain links TRBV29-1 to TRBJ1-3, with D maybe TRBD1 (6 bases). Trimming cost V 5 bases and J 4 bases, with 15 bases left between them. The CDR3 loop spans 14 amino acids. Germline assignment: CDR1 SQVTM and CDR2 ANQGSEA.

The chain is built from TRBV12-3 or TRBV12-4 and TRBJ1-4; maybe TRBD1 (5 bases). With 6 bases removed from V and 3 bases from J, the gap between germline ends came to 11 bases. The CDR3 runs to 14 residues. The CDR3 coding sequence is TGTGCCAGCAGGCGACAGAGCCCTAATGAAAAACTGTTTTTT. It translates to CASRRQSPNEKLFF.

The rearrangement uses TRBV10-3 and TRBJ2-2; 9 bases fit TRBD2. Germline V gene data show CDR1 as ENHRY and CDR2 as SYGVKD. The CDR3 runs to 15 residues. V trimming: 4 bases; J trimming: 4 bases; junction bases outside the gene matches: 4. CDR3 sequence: CAISGGTSLTGELFF. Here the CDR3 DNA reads TGTGCCATCAGTGGCGGGACTAGCCTCACCGGGGAGCTGTTTTTT.

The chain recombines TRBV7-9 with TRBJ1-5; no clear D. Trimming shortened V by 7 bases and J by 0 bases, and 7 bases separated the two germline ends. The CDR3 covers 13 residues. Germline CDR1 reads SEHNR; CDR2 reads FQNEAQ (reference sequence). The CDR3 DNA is TGTGCCAGCACCCGCGCTAGCAATCAGCCCCAGCATTTT. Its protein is CASTRASNQPQHF.

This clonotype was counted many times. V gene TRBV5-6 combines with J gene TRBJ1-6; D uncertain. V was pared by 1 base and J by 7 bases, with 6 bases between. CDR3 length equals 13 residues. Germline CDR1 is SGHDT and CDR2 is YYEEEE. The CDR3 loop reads CASSLWENSPLHF. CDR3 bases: TGTGCCAGCAGCTTGTGGGAGAATTCACCCCTCCACTTT.

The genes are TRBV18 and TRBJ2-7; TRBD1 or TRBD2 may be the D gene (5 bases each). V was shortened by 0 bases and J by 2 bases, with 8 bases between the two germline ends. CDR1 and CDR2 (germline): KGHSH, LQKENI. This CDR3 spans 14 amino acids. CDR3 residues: CASSPPGTPYEQYF. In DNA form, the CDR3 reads TGTGCCAGCTCACCACCCGGGACCCCCTACGAGCAGTACTTC.